This is a list of T cell receptor beta chains from one sample in a study of blood T cell repertoires in COVID-19. Measured with immunoSEQ multiplex PCR; TCRdb has only the in-frame clones, and not every one. The sample lists 150,000 or so clones, around 82% occurring once. The sample was PBMCs or T cells enriched from blood (not recorded which). Receptors were obtained from a woman in her fifties or sixties who had recovered from COVID-19. Each CDR3 is given with its conserved first and last residue. The D gene is left open where the match is weak. Rows may omit the clone size; those that give it use once, few, many or a size class.

clone size	D gene	V gene	J gene	CDR3 protein	CDR3 DNA
NA	TRBD1	TRBV28	TRBJ1-4	CASSLDRGNEKLFF	TGTGCCAGCAGTTTAGACAGGGGTAATGAAAAACTGTTTTTT
NA	NA	TRBV28	TRBJ1-2	CASSLGAGVGGYTF	TGTGCCAGCAGTTTAGGAGCAGGGGTGGGTGGCTACACCTTC
NA	NA	TRBV10-3	TRBJ1-3	CAISDSEGNTIYF	TGTGCCATCAGTGACAGCGAAGGAAACACCATATATTTT
NA	NA	TRBV3-1/TRBV3-2	TRBJ1-4	CASSPRTFNEKLFF	TGTGCCAGCAGCCCCAGAACATTTAATGAAAAACTGTTTTTT
NA	NA	TRBV3-1/TRBV3-2	TRBJ2-3	CASSQGAIDTQYF	TGTGCCAGCAGCCAAGGGGCAATTGATACGCAGTATTTT
few	NA	TRBV25-1	TRBJ1-6	CASSVTGNWDSPLHF	TGTGCCAGCAGTGTAACAGGGAATTGGGATTCACCCCTCCACTTT
once	NA	TRBV3-1/TRBV3-2	TRBJ2-1	CASSQSGYWASGGHEQFF	TGTGCCAGCAGCCAATCGGGGTACTGGGCCTCAGGGGGGCATGAGCAGTTCTTC
NA	NA	TRBV24-1	TRBJ2-7	CATDPTGPISYEQYF	TGTGCCACCGATCCGACAGGACCTATCTCCTACGAGCAGTACTTC
NA	NA	TRBV28	TRBJ2-1	CASNLGGTTYNEQFF	TGTGCCAGCAACTTAGGGGGGACTACCTACAATGAGCAGTTCTTC
once	NA	TRBV14	TRBJ1-1	CASSLLQGGSEAFF	TGTGCCAGCAGCCTACTACAGGGCGGGTCTGAAGCTTTCTTT
NA	TRBD2	TRBV3-1/TRBV3-2	TRBJ2-3	CASSQGLTSTDTQYF	TGTGCCAGCAGCCAGGGACTAACTAGCACAGATACGCAGTATTTT
NA	TRBD1	TRBV7-3	TRBJ2-2	CASSSPSKGASNTGELFF	TGTGCCAGCAGCTCCCCGAGTAAGGGGGCGTCGAACACCGGGGAGCTGTTTTTT
once	NA	TRBV4-2	TRBJ1-6	CASSQDPRYNSPLHF	TGTGCCAGCAGCCAAGATCCTCGTTATAATTCACCCCTCCACTTT
NA	TRBD1	TRBV7-2	TRBJ2-3	CASSSRDRGTDTQYF	TGTGCCAGCAGCAGCCGGGACAGGGGTACAGATACGCAGTATTTT
NA	TRBD1	TRBV18	TRBJ1-1	CASSLGQGITEAFF	TGTGCCAGCTCACTCGGACAGGGGATAACTGAAGCTTTCTTT
once	TRBD1	TRBV5-1	TRBJ1-2	CASANRGQKSYGYTF	TGCGCCAGCGCTAACAGGGGGCAGAAGAGCTATGGCTACACCTTC
NA	NA	TRBV28	TRBJ1-2	CASSLPVGQTLGYTF	TGTGCCAGCAGTCTCCCAGTGGGCCAAACCCTTGGCTACACCTTC
NA	TRBD1	TRBV7-6	TRBJ2-7	CASSVTPGTGVPEQYF	TGTGCCAGCAGCGTAACCCCCGGGACAGGGGTCCCCGAGCAGTACTTC
NA	NA	TRBV5-1	TRBJ2-5	CASSSTFWGRQETQYF	TGCGCCAGCAGCTCGACGTTCTGGGGGAGGCAAGAGACCCAGTACTTC
NA	TRBD1	TRBV28	TRBJ1-4	CASSSPGQGDEKLFF	TGTGCCAGCAGTTCCCCGGGACAGGGGGATGAAAAACTGTTTTTT
NA	NA	TRBV19	TRBJ1-2	CASSHGTLYGYTF	TGTGCCAGTAGCCACGGGACTCTCTATGGCTACACCTTC
NA	NA	TRBV6-5	TRBJ2-2	CASSAPERSTGELFF	TGTGCCAGCAGCGCCCCGGAGAGGAGCACCGGGGAGCTGTTTTTT
NA	TRBD2	TRBV15	TRBJ2-7	CATSGLAGGTLNEQYF	TGTGCCACCAGCGGCCTAGCGGGGGGGACCCTAAACGAGCAGTACTTC
NA	NA	TRBV5-1	TRBJ1-1	CASSFLQGSEAFF	TGCGCCAGCAGCTTTTTACAGGGATCGGAAGCTTTCTTT
NA	NA	TRBV2	TRBJ1-2	CASRLFLYGYTF	TGTGCCAGCCGACTCTTTTTGTATGGCTACACCTTC
NA	NA	TRBV5-1	TRBJ2-3	CASSLRHTSTDTQYF	TGCGCCAGCAGCCTTCGACATACTAGCACAGATACGCAGTATTTT
NA	NA	TRBV2	TRBJ1-5	CASSLARSLNQPQHF	TGTGCCAGCAGTCTCGCTCGGTCCTTAAATCAGCCCCAGCATTTT
NA	NA	TRBV18	TRBJ2-5	CASSPPEIQETQYF	TGTGCCAGCTCACCGCCTGAGATCCAAGAGACCCAGTACTTC
few	NA	TRBV27	TRBJ1-5	CASSLRAGSRGGSQHF	TGTGCCAGCAGTTTACGAGCCGGGTCCCGTGGCGGCTCCCAGCATTTT
NA	TRBD1	TRBV13	TRBJ1-1	CASSLDPRGTEAFF	TGTGCCAGCAGCTTAGACCCCAGGGGGACTGAAGCTTTCTTT
few	TRBD2	TRBV6-5	TRBJ2-1	CACAGGPLREQFF	TGTGCTTGCGCGGGGGGGCCGCTCCGGGAGCAGTTCTTC
NA	TRBD1	TRBV7-9	TRBJ1-4	CASSQGGNNEKLFF	TGTGCCAGCAGCCAGGGGGGAAATAATGAAAAACTGTTTTTT
NA	TRBD2	TRBV6-4	TRBJ2-1	CASSELAGGNEQFF	TGTGCCAGCAGTGAACTAGCGGGGGGCAATGAGCAGTTCTTC
NA	NA	TRBV7-8	TRBJ2-2	CASSHIAGTGELFF	TGTGCCAGCAGCCACATAGCCGGGACCGGGGAGCTGTTTTTT
NA	NA	TRBV12-3/TRBV12-4	TRBJ1-4	CASSYRNNEKLFF	TGTGCCAGCAGTTATAGAAATAATGAAAAACTGTTTTTT
NA	NA	TRBV18	TRBJ1-2	CASSPVAKTVGYTF	TGTGCCAGCTCACCCGTCGCCAAAACGGTCGGCTACACCTTC
NA	NA	TRBV7-2	TRBJ1-6	CASSSRTVNSPLHF	TGTGCCAGCAGCTCGCGGACAGTTAATTCACCCCTCCACTTT
NA	NA	TRBV5-6	TRBJ1-6	CASSLLGGSSYNSPLHF	TGTGCCAGCAGCCTGTTGGGGGGAAGCTCCTATAATTCACCCCTCCACTTT
NA	TRBD1	TRBV6-1	TRBJ1-6	CASSEWTGTYNSPLHF	TGTGCCAGCAGTGAATGGACAGGGACCTATAATTCACCCCTCCACTTT
few	TRBD1	TRBV24-1	TRBJ2-5	CATSDWDSQETQYF	TGTGCCACCAGTGATTGGGACAGTCAAGAGACCCAGTACTTC
once	NA	TRBV7-9	TRBJ2-3	CASSFPTEASTDTQYF	TGTGCCAGCAGCTTCCCGACAGAGGCTAGCACAGATACGCAGTATTTT
NA	TRBD2	TRBV3-1/TRBV3-2	TRBJ2-2	CASSQGLAGGRRTGELFF	TGTGCCAGCAGCCAAGGACTAGCGGGGGGGCGGCGCACCGGGGAGCTGTTTTTT
NA	NA	TRBV6-5	TRBJ1-6	CASSYLLSPLHF	TGTGCCAGCAGTTACCTGCTATCACCCCTCCACTTT
many	NA	TRBV19	TRBJ1-6	CASSISPGANSPLHF	TGTGCCAGTAGTATCTCTCCAGGGGCTAATTCACCCCTCCACTTT
NA	TRBD1	TRBV6-5	TRBJ2-7	CASSTGGYEQYF	TGTGCCAGCAGTACAGGGGGCTACGAGCAGTACTTC
NA	NA	TRBV10-2	TRBJ1-4	CASSESWNGNEKLFF	TGCGCCAGCAGTGAGTCATGGAACGGGAATGAAAAACTGTTTTTT
few	NA	TRBV12-3/TRBV12-4	TRBJ2-7	CASSARGEQYF	TGTGCCAGCAGTGCTAGGGGTGAGCAGTACTTC
NA	TRBD1	TRBV10-2	TRBJ1-1	CATRGTANTEAFF	TGCGCCACTAGAGGGACAGCGAACACTGAAGCTTTCTTT
NA	NA	TRBV5-1	TRBJ1-4	CASSSHRATNEKLFF	TGCGCCAGCAGCTCCCACAGGGCAACTAATGAAAAACTGTTTTTT
NA	TRBD1	TRBV30	TRBJ1-5	CAWRDRGHQPQHF	TGTGCCTGGAGGGACAGGGGGCATCAGCCCCAGCATTTT
NA	TRBD2	TRBV18	TRBJ2-3	CASSPSLAASTDTQYF	TGTGCCAGCTCACCATCACTAGCGGCAAGCACAGATACGCAGTATTTT
NA	TRBD1	TRBV6-1	TRBJ1-6	CASSEVVGQGTSPLHF	TGTGCCAGCAGTGAAGTAGTGGGACAGGGGACTTCACCCCTCCACTTT
NA	NA	TRBV30	TRBJ1-4	CAWSVGTYNEKLFF	TGTGCCTGGAGTGTAGGGACATACAATGAAAAACTGTTTTTT
NA	NA	TRBV28	TRBJ1-5	CASIDTGGRQPQHF	TGTGCCAGCATCGATACGGGGGGCCGGCAGCCCCAGCATTTT
NA	NA	TRBV27	TRBJ1-5	CASSSTALPSNQPQHF	TGTGCCAGCAGCTCGACAGCTCTCCCTAGCAATCAGCCCCAGCATTTT